This note documents a single TCR beta chain sequence. Its antigen is still unknown. The data were taken from a study of cytomegalovirus exposure and HLA in healthy donors. Amplification used 60 Vbeta primers and 13 Jbeta primers. Authors' analysis steps: Later reanalysis found around 74 million unique TCR beta chains, around 11 million of them shared. Method: immunoSEQ multiplex PCR; TCRdb's copy keeps in-frame clones and lacks some. Clonal size and the V and J genes are those of that table, whereas D and trimming came from the DNA. Of about 160,000 clones listed, roughly 75% were seen once; the top ten hold roughly 5%. The ends were cut back, 3 bases at V and 7 bases at J, with 4 bases in the middle. Germline assignment: CDR1 MDHEN and CDR2 SYDVKM. The CDR3 runs 11 residues. The study's findings and limits: TCR beta V- and J-gene trimming, according to a later analysis, was linked to a missense DCLRE1C variant.

The material sequenced was PBMCs. The J gene is TRBJ1-3, the V gene TRBV28, with D hard to call. This TCR came from a male donor in good health and CMV-seronegative. The CDR3 is CASSFYNTIYF. The CDR3 DNA reads TGTGCCAGCAGTTTTTATAACACCATATATTTT.